A single TCR beta chain is shown here with its context. Original processing notes: Reference gene primers were amplified, and this amplification served to estimate nucleated cell counts. Clones were read by immunoSEQ multiplex PCR, and TCRdb kept only the in-frame ones, dropping some. V and J calls and clone size come straight from that table; D and trimming were deduced from the DNA. The top ten clones hold around 9.6% of a sample with 69,000 or so clones, 82% of them seen once. The CDR3 has 14 residues. V lost 6 bases, J lost 1 base, and 4 bases stayed unmatched. Germline loops: CDR1 SQVTM, CDR2 ANQGSEA. The data were taken from a study of blood T cell repertoires in COVID-19. In the study overall: Sites in the United States, Italy and Spain provided acute and convalescent COVID-19 samples.

The chain uses TRBV29-1 and TRBJ2-2, with 8 positions matching TRBD2. The sequencing sample was made of peripheral blood. This clonotype was sampled from a woman older than 75 with acute or convalescent COVID-19. In DNA form, the CDR3 reads TGCAGCGTGAGGACTAGCCAGAACACCGGGGAGCTGTTTTTT. Its protein product is CSVRTSQNTGELFF.